This T cell receptor beta chain is from a study of T cell responses to AZD1222 COVID-19 vaccine. The repertoire was sequenced with immunoSEQ multiplex PCR; TCRdb's copy has only in-frame clones and lacks some. The sample lists about 190,000 clones, roughly 93% seen once, with roughly 8.4% in the top ten. To note about this clone: What it binds is not known.

This CDR3 contains 14 residues. Deletions cut 4 bases from V and 6 bases from J, with 13 bases between. Per germline, CDR1 LGHDT and CDR2 YNNKEL (reference sequence). Study outcomes and limitations: The sample set comprised mostly white British donors with more females, and clonal diversity was possibly underestimated.

The receptor's source is an adult in good health. Here the sequenced sample was peripheral blood, taken on day 0 of AZD1222 vaccination. The chain uses TRBV3-1 (or the pseudogene TRBV3-2) and TRBJ2-4; tentative D call: TRBD1 (6 bases). This CDR3 reads CASSPTQGGNIQYF. The CDR3 DNA sequence: TGTGCCAGCAGCCCCACTCAAGGGGGAAACATTCAGTACTTC.